The rows below give T cell receptor beta chains drawn from one sample of a study of blood T cell repertoires in COVID-19. Data came from immunoSEQ multiplex PCR; TCRdb stores just in-frame clones and leaves some out. The table records under 200,000 clones, roughly 90% of them present only once. The sample consisted of PBMCs or T cells enriched from blood (not recorded which). The receptors stem from a woman aged 45-60 years who had recovered from COVID-19. Both conserved end residues are part of each CDR3. A D gene is named only where the DNA matches it firmly. Some rows have no size entry. The others give once, few or many, or a class for an expanded clone.

d_gene: TRBD2; j_gene: TRBJ2-3; v_gene: TRBV7-3; abundance: once; CDR3aa: CASSLSLAGGYTQYF; CDR3nt: TGTGCCAGCAGCTTAAGCTTAGCGGGGGGATATACGCAGTATTTT
d_gene: TRBD1; j_gene: TRBJ1-3; v_gene: TRBV9; abundance: -; CDR3aa: CASSVGTGGASGNTIYF; CDR3nt: TGTGCCAGCAGCGTTGGAACAGGGGGCGCTTCTGGAAACACCATATATTTT
d_gene: TRBD1; j_gene: TRBJ1-6; v_gene: TRBV19; abundance: -; CDR3aa: CASNGRTGKSSYNSPLHF; CDR3nt: TGTGCCAGTAACGGTCGGACAGGCAAGAGCTCCTATAATTCACCCCTCCACTTT
d_gene: -; j_gene: TRBJ2-4; v_gene: TRBV4-2; abundance: once; CDR3aa: CASSQEQGAAKNIQYF; CDR3nt: TGTGCCAGCAGCCAAGAGCAAGGGGCGGCCAAAAACATTCAGTACTTC
d_gene: TRBD1; j_gene: TRBJ1-2; v_gene: TRBV7-9; abundance: few; CDR3aa: CASSSTGTASYGYTF; CDR3nt: TGTGCCAGCAGCTCTACGGGGACAGCATCCTATGGCTACACCTTC
d_gene: TRBD1; j_gene: TRBJ2-7; v_gene: TRBV2; abundance: -; CDR3aa: CASSDLGQGYEQYF; CDR3nt: TGTGCCAGCAGTGATCTCGGACAGGGATACGAGCAGTACTTC
d_gene: TRBD1; j_gene: TRBJ1-4; v_gene: TRBV29-1; abundance: once; CDR3aa: CSVDRGMGKLFF; CDR3nt: TGCAGCGTCGACAGGGGAATGGGAAAACTGTTTTTT
d_gene: -; j_gene: TRBJ2-1; v_gene: TRBV30; abundance: -; CDR3aa: CAWATAYGTHRYEQFF; CDR3nt: TGTGCCTGGGCGACGGCGTACGGGACTCACCGTTATGAGCAGTTCTTC
d_gene: TRBD2; j_gene: TRBJ2-1; v_gene: TRBV6-2/TRBV6-3; abundance: -; CDR3aa: CASSKTSGDNEQFF; CDR3nt: TGTGCCAGCAGTAAGACTAGCGGAGACAATGAGCAGTTCTTC
d_gene: TRBD1; j_gene: TRBJ2-1; v_gene: TRBV19; abundance: -; CDR3aa: CASSKMTGGFNEQFF; CDR3nt: TGTGCCAGTAGTAAAATGACAGGGGGCTTCAATGAGCAGTTCTTC
d_gene: TRBD1; j_gene: TRBJ1-3; v_gene: TRBV11-3; abundance: -; CDR3aa: CASTNQGAGNTIYF; CDR3nt: TGTGCCAGCACCAATCAGGGGGCTGGAAACACCATATATTTT
d_gene: TRBD1; j_gene: TRBJ2-7; v_gene: TRBV19; abundance: -; CDR3aa: CASSIPGQGINEQYF; CDR3nt: TGTGCCAGTAGTATTCCCGGACAGGGTATCAACGAGCAGTACTTC
d_gene: TRBD2; j_gene: TRBJ2-2; v_gene: TRBV18; abundance: -; CDR3aa: CASSPGLGRTGELFF; CDR3nt: TGTGCCAGCTCACCGGGACTAGGTCGGACCGGGGAGCTGTTTTTT
d_gene: -; j_gene: TRBJ1-1; v_gene: TRBV6-1; abundance: -; CDR3aa: CASSDARRELEAFF; CDR3nt: TGTGCCAGCAGTGACGCAAGGAGGGAACTTGAAGCTTTCTTT
d_gene: -; j_gene: TRBJ2-7; v_gene: TRBV7-9; abundance: -; CDR3aa: CASSSAGQPDYEQYF; CDR3nt: TGTGCCAGCAGCTCGGCCGGACAGCCGGATTACGAGCAGTACTTC
d_gene: -; j_gene: TRBJ2-5; v_gene: TRBV7-6; abundance: -; CDR3aa: CASSPAFQETQYF; CDR3nt: TGTGCCAGCAGCCCCGCGTTTCAAGAGACCCAGTACTTC
d_gene: TRBD2; j_gene: TRBJ2-5; v_gene: TRBV10-3; abundance: -; CDR3aa: CAISESGGGETQYF; CDR3nt: TGTGCCATCAGTGAGAGCGGGGGTGGAGAGACCCAGTACTTC
d_gene: TRBD2; j_gene: TRBJ2-3; v_gene: TRBV4-3; abundance: -; CDR3aa: CASSLVAGGADTQYF; CDR3nt: TGCGCCAGCAGCCTTGTGGCGGGGGGCGCAGATACGCAGTATTTT
d_gene: TRBD1; j_gene: TRBJ2-3; v_gene: TRBV29-1; abundance: -; CDR3aa: CSVGTGTFTDTQYF; CDR3nt: TGCAGCGTTGGGACAGGGACTTTCACAGATACGCAGTATTTT
d_gene: TRBD1; j_gene: TRBJ2-7; v_gene: TRBV6-5; abundance: -; CDR3aa: CASTPSGQSYEQYF; CDR3nt: TGTGCCAGCACCCCCTCGGGACAGAGCTACGAGCAGTACTTC
d_gene: TRBD1; j_gene: TRBJ2-3; v_gene: TRBV3-1/TRBV3-2; abundance: -; CDR3aa: CASSQAGQGTDTQYF; CDR3nt: TGTGCCAGCAGCCAAGCGGGACAGGGGACAGATACGCAGTATTTT